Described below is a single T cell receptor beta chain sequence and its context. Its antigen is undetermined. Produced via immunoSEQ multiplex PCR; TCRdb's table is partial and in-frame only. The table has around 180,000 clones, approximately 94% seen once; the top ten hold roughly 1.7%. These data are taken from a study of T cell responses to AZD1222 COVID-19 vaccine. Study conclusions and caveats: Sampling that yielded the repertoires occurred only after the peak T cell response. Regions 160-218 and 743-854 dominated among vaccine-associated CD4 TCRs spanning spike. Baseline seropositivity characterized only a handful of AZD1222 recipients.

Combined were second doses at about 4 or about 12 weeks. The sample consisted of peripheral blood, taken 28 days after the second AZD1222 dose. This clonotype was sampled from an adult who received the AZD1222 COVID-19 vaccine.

Here the CDR3 reads CASSLTAGGEQYF. CDR3 in DNA: TGCGCCAGCAGCCTCACCGCCGGAGGGGAGCAGTACTTC. The chain links TRBV5-1 to TRBJ2-7, with D perhaps matching TRBD2 (6 bases). The CDR3 is 13 residues long. Germline CDR1 and CDR2: SGHRS and YFSETQ. With 4 bases removed from V and 7 bases from J, the gap between germline ends came to 15 bases.